The 29 T cell receptor beta chains below all came from one sample that was sequenced in a study of blood T cells in healthy people across ages. Through a sample-barcoded 5' primer and a J-beta primer mix, a second PCR was run for roughly 6 to 11 cycles. TCRdb redid the calling of the 5' RACE reads with MiXCR, one entry per CDR3 protein. The data show 1,100,000 or so distinct CDR3 sequences, with 40% to 50% seen just once and 18% held by the top ten. The specimen was blood. These receptor sequences come from a woman aged 60-75 years in good health.

In its sample, this clonotype was seen a few times. V usage is TRBV29-1 and J usage is TRBJ2-1, with 7 bases that match TRBD2. V dropped 5 bases and J dropped 2; count of bases not matched to a gene: 9. This CDR3 comprises 15 residues. CDR1 is SQVTM and CDR2 is ANQGSEA in the germline V gene. The CDR3 DNA is TGCAGCGTTAATCCTAGCGGAAGTACCTACAATGAGCAGTTCTTC. This encodes CSVNPSGSTYNEQFF.

DNA of the CDR3: TGTGCCAGCAGTTTTTTCGATTGGAATCAGCCCCAGCATTTT. Translation gives CASSFFDWNQPQHF. The J gene is TRBJ1-5, the V gene TRBV28; no reliable D call. Germline V lookup: CDR1 MDHEN, CDR2 SYDVKM. This CDR3 is built from 14 residues. V gave up 3 bases and J gave up 4 bases, with 10 bases separating them.

J is TRBJ2-3 and V is TRBV3-1, with D unclear. Germline CDR1 is LGHDT and CDR2 is YNNKEL (reference sequence). CDR3 size: 14 residues. Trimming took 1 base from V and 2 from J, leaving 7 bases between them. DNA for the CDR3: TGTGCCAGCAGCCAAGCGGCTTCCACAGATACGCAGTATTTT. Amino acids: CASSQAASTDTQYF.

The gene calls are TRBV6-2 or TRBV6-3 and TRBJ2-1; TRBD2 matches 16 bases. There are 17 residues in the CDR3. The germline gives CDR1 MNHEY, CDR2 SVGEGT. Unmatched junction bases numbered 10, after V lost 6 bases and J lost 8 bases. The CDR3: CASSQGTSGRAWYEQFF. The CDR3 coding sequence is TGTGCCAGCAGCCAAGGGACTAGCGGGAGGGCCTGGTATGAGCAGTTCTTC.

This clonotype was observed a handful of times. The chain carries TRBV27 and TRBJ2-5, with D possibly TRBD2 on 6 matching bases. Trimming stripped 4 bases from V and 3 bases from J, with 15 bases between. CDR3 size: 15 residues. Germline CDR1 reads MNHEY; CDR2 reads SMNVEV (reference sequence). The CDR3 DNA follows: TGTGCCAGCAGTTCCCCCCGTGGCGGGGAAGAGACCCAGTACTTC. It encodes CASSSPRGGEETQYF.

The rearrangement uses TRBV5-1 and TRBJ2-1, with 7 bases that match TRBD2. This CDR3 spans 14 amino acids. V dropped 4 bases and J dropped 8; count of bases not matched to a gene: 9. In germline, CDR1 is SGHRS, CDR2 YFSETQ. The CDR3 DNA follows: TGCGCCAGCAGCGTCGCTAGCGGTCGGGATGAGCAGTTCTTC. Translating it yields CASSVASGRDEQFF.

This clonotype showed up just once. This chain uses TRBV14 with TRBJ1-4, with D possibly being TRBD1 (5 bases). The CDR3 is 16 residues long. Deletions cut 0 bases from V and 4 bases from J, with 12 bases between. Looked up from germline, CDR1 is SGHDN and CDR2 is FVKESK. In DNA, the CDR3 is TGTGCCAGCAGCCAAGATTCGGGACGGAATAATGAAAAACTGTTTTTT. The encoded protein is CASSQDSGRNNEKLFF.

A note on this clonotype: A read error may produce the germline difference seen at one junction end. The gene calls are TRBV12-3 or TRBV12-4 and TRBJ2-3; no definite D call. This CDR3 is 11 amino acids long. Written as DNA, the CDR3 is TGTGCCAGCAGTAAGGCAGATACGGAGTATTTT. It codes for CASSKADTEYF.

The rearrangement uses TRBV20-1 and TRBJ1-6, with D maybe TRBD1 (6 bases). V was shortened by 1 base and J by 7 bases, with 14 bases between the two germline ends. The germline V gene has CDR1 DFQATT and CDR2 SNEGSKA (reference sequence). The CDR3 sequence is 15 residues long. CDR3 in DNA: TGCAGTGCTAGAGTTTCGCGGGACACGAATTCACCCCTCCACTTT. Translation: CSARVSRDTNSPLHF.

V usage is TRBV28 and J usage is TRBJ2-1; 7 nucleotides agree with TRBD1. After removal of 2 bases from V and 7 bases from J, the junction contained 8 bases not matched to a gene. CDR1 is MDHEN and CDR2 is SYDVKM in the germline V gene. The CDR3 spans 15 residues. This chain's CDR3 is CASSLSTGALNEQFF. CDR3 nucleotide sequence: TGTGCCAGCAGTTTAAGCACAGGGGCCTTGAATGAGCAGTTCTTC.

J is TRBJ2-5 and V is TRBV12-3 or TRBV12-4, with a weak D call TRBD1 (6 bases). V lost 6 bases, J lost 11 bases, and 28 bases lay in between. The CDR3 sequence is 16 residues long. The CDR3 is CASRQFVGDRDNEQYF. Written as DNA, the CDR3 is TGTGCCAGCAGACAATTCGTTGGAGATAGGGACAATGAGCAGTACTTC.

On this clonotype itself: A much larger clone differs from this one at a single base, so this may be a read error. The chain links TRBV29-1 to TRBJ2-3; D is uncertain. The CDR3 contains 15 residues. Germline assignment: CDR1 SQVTM and CDR2 ANQGSEA. The CDR3 sequence: CGVGVRNTYTDTQYF. The CDR3 DNA reads as TGCGGCGTTGGGGTTCGGAACACTTACACAGATACGCAGTATTTT.

This clonotype was recorded a few times. This sequence joins TRBV9 and TRBJ2-7; D may be TRBD1 (6 bases). Germline assignment: CDR1 SGDLS and CDR2 YYNGEE. The CDR3 contains 13 residues. The ends were cut back, 4 bases at V and 6 bases at J, with 14 bases in the middle. CDR3: CASSTSQGFEQYF. For the CDR3, the DNA is TGTGCCAGCAGCACCTCACAGGGTTTCGAGCAGTACTTC.

This clonotype showed up just a few times. The chain joins TRBV10-3 to TRBJ2-7, with no clear D. CDR1 and CDR2 from the germline V gene are ENHRY and SYGVKD. The V end was cut by 0 bases, the J end by 1 base, with 7 bases between. CDR3 length: 14 residues. DNA for the CDR3: TGTGCCATCAGTGAGTCGAAGCAATCCTACGAGCAGTACTTC. Protein: CAISESKQSYEQYF.

The chain has TRBV20-1 and TRBJ2-7, with 12 bases that match TRBD2. Germline assignment: CDR1 DFQATT and CDR2 SNEGSKA (reference sequence). V shed 6 bases and J 4 bases; nucleotides not matched to a gene: 13. This CDR3 has 16 residues. CDR3 amino acids: CSATGAPGLAGYEQYF. DNA of the CDR3: TGCAGTGCAACCGGGGCCCCGGGACTAGCGGGTTACGAGCAGTACTTC.

This clonotype has just a few counts. The chain uses TRBV7-9 and TRBJ1-4, with D possibly matching TRBD1 (5 bases). Per germline, CDR1 SEHNR and CDR2 FQNEAQ (reference sequence). This CDR3 contains 16 residues. The V end lost 1 base, the J end lost 6 bases, and 15 bases lay between the germline ends. In nucleotides, the CDR3 is TGTGCCAGCAGCTTAGGATCCGGGACGAGAGATGAAAAACTGTTTTTT. Amino acids: CASSLGSGTRDEKLFF.

The chain recombines TRBV29-1 with TRBJ2-1; 10 positions match TRBD2. The CDR3 contains 14 residues. Germline V gene sequence: CDR1 SQVTM, CDR2 ANQGSEA. The V segment lost 4 bases and the J segment 9 bases; nucleotides outside the gene matches: 9. In DNA, the CDR3 is TGCAGCGTTGTCCGCGGGCTAGCGGGAGCTGAGCAGTTCTTC. Amino acid sequence: CSVVRGLAGAEQFF.

The chain links TRBV10-3 to TRBJ2-3; TRBD2 matches 12 bases. The length of the CDR3 is 17 residues. Germline V gene sequence: CDR1 ENHRY, CDR2 SYGVKD. The V segment lost 0 bases and the J segment 6 bases; nucleotides outside the gene matches: 7. CDR3 residues: CAISESPSGRVTDTQYF. The CDR3, as DNA: TGTGCCATCAGTGAGTCACCTAGCGGGAGGGTCACGGATACGCAGTATTTT.

The chain recombines TRBV11-2 with TRBJ2-1, with TRBD2 matching 15 bases. This CDR3 is built from 16 residues. V lost 3 bases, J lost 10 bases, and 7 bases stayed unmatched. Germline V gives CDR1 SGHAT, CDR2 FQNNGV. The CDR3 region has the DNA TGTGCCAGCAGCTTTCGGACTAGCGGGGGGGGCGAAGAGCAGTTCTTC. Translation: CASSFRTSGGGEEQFF.

This chain uses TRBV7-2 with TRBJ2-1; D is ambiguous. The V end was cut by 0 bases, the J end by 0 bases, with 15 bases between. Germline assignment: CDR1 SGHTA and CDR2 FQGNSA. The CDR3 is 18 amino acids. CDR3 in amino acids: CASSLALQPASSYNEQFF. The CDR3, as DNA: TGTGCCAGCAGCTTAGCGCTTCAGCCGGCCAGCTCCTACAATGAGCAGTTCTTC.

This chain links TRBV4-2 with TRBJ2-3; 8 bases match TRBD2. Germline CDR1 is LGHNA and CDR2 is YNFKEQ. CDR3 length: 16 amino acids. V trimming: 0 bases; J trimming: 6 bases; junction bases outside the gene matches: 8. The chain's CDR3 is CASSQETWREEDTQYF. The DNA for the CDR3 is TGTGCCAGCAGCCAAGAAACTTGGCGGGAGGAGGATACGCAGTATTTT.

The rearrangement joins TRBV4-2 to TRBJ2-4; 13 nucleotides line up with TRBD2. TRBJ2-7 explains the end of the DNA better; the J call may be wrong. The germline V gene has CDR1 LGHNA and CDR2 YNFKEQ. The CDR3 totals 18 residues. Here the CDR3 reads CASSRSFGLAGVGYEQYF. The CDR3 coding sequence is TGTGCCAGCAGCCGAAGCTTCGGACTAGCGGGAGTTGGTTACGAGCAGTACTTC.

V is TRBV3-1 and J is TRBJ2-7; the D gene is possibly TRBD1 (6 bases). The DNA end is a closer match to TRBJ2-4, so the J assignment may be wrong. The CDR3 consists of 15 residues. CDR1 is LGHDT, CDR2 YNNKEL, per germline (reference sequence). The CDR3 bases are TGTGCCAGCAGCCAAGCCCACAGGGTGGGAAACATTCAGTACTTC. This encodes CASSQAHRVGNIQYF.

This clonotype was seen a handful of times. This chain joins TRBV28 and TRBJ2-5; D gene ambiguous. Germline CDR1 MDHEN, CDR2 SYDVKM. CDR3 length: 13 amino acids. V was clipped by 1 base and J by 11 bases, with 14 bases between them. The DNA for the CDR3 is TGTGCCAGCAGTTTATATTTCGGGCTAGAGCAGTACTTC. Protein: CASSLYFGLEQYF.

The V and J genes are TRBV27 and TRBJ2-3; no clear D. Trimming left V 5 bases short and J 3 bases short, with 9 bases between. Germline-derived CDR1 and CDR2 are MNHEY and SMNVEV (reference sequence). The CDR3 spans 13 residues. CDR3 sequence (DNA): TGTGCCAGCAGTGATGTGGGGACAGATACGCAGTATTTT. Its protein is CASSDVGTDTQYF.

This clonotype was counted a few times. The chain uses TRBV27 and TRBJ2-1, with TRBD1 as a possible D gene (6 bases). There are 13 residues in the CDR3. V was clipped by 3 bases and J by 8 bases, with 11 bases between them. Per the germline V gene, CDR1 is MNHEY and CDR2 is SMNVEV (reference sequence). The CDR3 here is CASSFSRGYEQFF. The DNA of the CDR3 is TGTGCCAGCAGTTTCTCCAGGGGATATGAGCAGTTCTTC.

This sequence joins TRBV11-2 and TRBJ2-7, with a weak D call TRBD2 (5 bases). Trimming took off 1 base at V and 0 bases at J, with 13 bases between the two ends. Per the germline V gene, CDR1 is SGHAT and CDR2 is FQNNGV. CDR3 length: 16 residues. The CDR3 region is CASSLVASGSSYEQYF. CDR3 in DNA: TGTGCCAGCAGCTTAGTGGCCTCGGGGAGCTCCTACGAGCAGTACTTC.

The V gene is TRBV5-6, the J gene TRBJ2-5; 9 nucleotides line up with TRBD1. The germline gives CDR1 SGHDT, CDR2 YYEEEE. V shed 4 bases and J 11 bases; nucleotides not matched to a gene: 27. The CDR3 runs to 19 residues. This CDR3 reads CASSRRDRVPSSPHNEQYF. As DNA, the CDR3 is TGTGCCAGCAGCCGCCGGGACAGGGTGCCCTCCAGCCCTCACAATGAGCAGTACTTC.

V gene TRBV2 combines with J gene TRBJ2-1; 9 nucleotides agree with TRBD2. Germline V gene lookup returns CDR1 SNHLY and CDR2 FYNNEI. There are 11 residues in the CDR3. V shed 6 bases and J 13 bases; nucleotides not matched to a gene: 4. The chain's CDR3 is CASSSSGNQFF. The CDR3 nucleotides read TGTGCCAGCAGCTCTAGCGGGAACCAGTTCTTC. Looking up the rest from reference TRBV2 and TRBJ2-1 gives the full variable domain: EPEVTQTPSHQVTQMGQEVILRCVPISNHLYFYWYRQILGQKVEFLVSFYNNEISEKSEIFDDQFSVERPDGSNFTLKIRSTKLEDSAMYFCASSSSGNQFFGPGTRLTVL.